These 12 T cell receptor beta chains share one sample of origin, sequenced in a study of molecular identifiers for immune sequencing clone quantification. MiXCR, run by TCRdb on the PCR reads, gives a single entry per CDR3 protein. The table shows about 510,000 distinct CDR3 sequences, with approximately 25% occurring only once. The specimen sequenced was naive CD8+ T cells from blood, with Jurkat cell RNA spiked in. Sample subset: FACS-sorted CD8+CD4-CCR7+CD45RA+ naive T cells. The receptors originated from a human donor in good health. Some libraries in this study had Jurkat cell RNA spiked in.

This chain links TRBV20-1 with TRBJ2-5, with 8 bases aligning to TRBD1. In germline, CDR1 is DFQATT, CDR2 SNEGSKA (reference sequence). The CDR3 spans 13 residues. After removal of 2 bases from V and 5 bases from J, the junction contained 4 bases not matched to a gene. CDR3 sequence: CSARTGGPETQYF. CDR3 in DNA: TGCAGTGCTAGAACAGGGGGTCCTGAGACCCAGTACTTC.

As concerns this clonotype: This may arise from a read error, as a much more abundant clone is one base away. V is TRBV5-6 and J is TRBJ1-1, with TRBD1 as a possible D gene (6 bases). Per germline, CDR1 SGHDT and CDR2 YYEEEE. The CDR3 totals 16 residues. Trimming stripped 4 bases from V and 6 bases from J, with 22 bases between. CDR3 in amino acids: CASSHRVGLMISEAFF. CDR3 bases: TGTGCCAGCAGCCACAGGGTGGGCCTGATGATCTCTGAAGCTTTCTTT.

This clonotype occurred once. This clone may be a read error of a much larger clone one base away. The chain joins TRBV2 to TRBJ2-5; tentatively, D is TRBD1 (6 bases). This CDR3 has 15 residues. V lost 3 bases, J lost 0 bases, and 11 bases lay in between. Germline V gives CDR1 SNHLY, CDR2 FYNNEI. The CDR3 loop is CASSDRGNNQETQYF. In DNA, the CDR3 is TGTGCCAGCAGTGACAGGGGCAACAACCAAGAGACCCAGTACTTC.

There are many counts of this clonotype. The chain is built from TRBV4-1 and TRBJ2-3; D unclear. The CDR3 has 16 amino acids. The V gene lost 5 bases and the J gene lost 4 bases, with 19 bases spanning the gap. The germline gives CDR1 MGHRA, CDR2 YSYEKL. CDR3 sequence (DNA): TGCGCCAGCAGCGAGTACCCCCCGCCAGGCGCAGATACGCAGTATTTT. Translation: CASSEYPPPGADTQYF.

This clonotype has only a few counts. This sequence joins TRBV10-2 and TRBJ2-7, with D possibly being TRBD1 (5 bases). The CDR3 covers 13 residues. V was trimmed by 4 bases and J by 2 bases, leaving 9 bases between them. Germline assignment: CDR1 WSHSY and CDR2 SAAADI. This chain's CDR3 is CASSVLQAYEQYF. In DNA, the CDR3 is TGCGCCAGCAGTGTATTACAGGCCTACGAGCAGTACTTC.

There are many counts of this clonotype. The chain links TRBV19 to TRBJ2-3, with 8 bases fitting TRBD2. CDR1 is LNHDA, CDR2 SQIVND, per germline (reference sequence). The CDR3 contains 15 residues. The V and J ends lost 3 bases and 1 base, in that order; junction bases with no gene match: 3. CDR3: CASSIGTRGTDTQYF. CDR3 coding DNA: TGTGCCAGTAGTATCGGGACTAGAGGCACAGATACGCAGTATTTT.

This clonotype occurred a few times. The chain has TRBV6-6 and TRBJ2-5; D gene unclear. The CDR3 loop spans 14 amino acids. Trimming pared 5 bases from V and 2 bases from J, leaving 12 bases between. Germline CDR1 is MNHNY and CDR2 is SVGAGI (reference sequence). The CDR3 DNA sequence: TGTGCCAGCAGTGAGGACGGACGTCAAGAGACCCAGTACTTC. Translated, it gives CASSEDGRQETQYF.

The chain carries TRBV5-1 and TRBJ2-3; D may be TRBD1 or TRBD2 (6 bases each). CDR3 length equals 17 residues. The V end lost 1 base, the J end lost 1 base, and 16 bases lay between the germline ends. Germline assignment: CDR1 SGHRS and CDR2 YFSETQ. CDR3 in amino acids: CASSLPLGAGRTDTQYF. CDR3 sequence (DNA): TGCGCCAGCAGCTTGCCCCTGGGGGCGGGGCGCACAGATACGCAGTATTTT.

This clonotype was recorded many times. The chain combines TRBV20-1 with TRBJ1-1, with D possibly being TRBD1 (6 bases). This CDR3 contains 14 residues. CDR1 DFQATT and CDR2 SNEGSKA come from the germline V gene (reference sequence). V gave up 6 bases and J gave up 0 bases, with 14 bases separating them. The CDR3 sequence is CSAPVDSLNTEAFF. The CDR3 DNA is TGCAGTGCCCCTGTGGACAGCTTGAACACTGAAGCTTTCTTT.

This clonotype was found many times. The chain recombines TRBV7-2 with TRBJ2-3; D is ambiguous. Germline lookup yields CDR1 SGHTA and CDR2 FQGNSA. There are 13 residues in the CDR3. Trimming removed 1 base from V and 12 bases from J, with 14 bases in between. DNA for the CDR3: TGTGCCAGCAGCTTAGTTGGCCCGGGTGAACAGTATTTT. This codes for CASSLVGPGEQYF.

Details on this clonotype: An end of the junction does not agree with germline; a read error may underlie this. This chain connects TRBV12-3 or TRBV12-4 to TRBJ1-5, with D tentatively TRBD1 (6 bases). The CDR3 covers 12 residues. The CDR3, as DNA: TGTGCCAGCAGCCATCCCGGACAGCCCCGGCATTTT. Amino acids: CASSHPGQPRHF.

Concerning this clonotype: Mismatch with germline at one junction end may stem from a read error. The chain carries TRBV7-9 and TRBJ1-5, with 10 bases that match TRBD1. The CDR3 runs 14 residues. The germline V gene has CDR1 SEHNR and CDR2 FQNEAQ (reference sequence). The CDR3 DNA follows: TGTGCCGGCAGCTCCGGGACAGGGGTTCAGCCCCAGCATTTT. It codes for CAGSSGTGVQPQHF.